The 22 T cell receptor beta chains given below trace back to one sample, sequenced in a study of blood T cell repertoires in COVID-19. Only in-frame clones appear in the TCRdb table, and some are missing; sequencing was by immunoSEQ multiplex PCR. The table includes approximately 82,000 clones, around 80% detected once. The sample taken for sequencing was peripheral blood. The receptors shown here come from a woman in her sixties with acute or convalescent COVID-19.

This clone has only a few counts. The chain combines TRBV6-8 with TRBJ2-7; possible D gene TRBD1, 5 bases. CDR3 length: 14 residues. The germline V gene encodes CDR1 MNHGY and CDR2 SAAAGT. The ends were cut back, 2 bases at V and 2 bases at J, with 10 bases in the middle. CDR3 residues: CASSYRQGPYEQYF. The CDR3 coding sequence is TGTGCCAGCAGTTACAGGCAGGGTCCCTACGAGCAGTACTTC.

Only a few counts were recorded for this clone. V usage is TRBV30 and J usage is TRBJ1-5; D is perhaps TRBD1 (5 bases). CDR3 length: 11 amino acids. Germline loops: CDR1 GTSNPN, CDR2 SVGIG (reference sequence). V was shortened by 1 base and J by 11 bases, with 9 bases between the two germline ends. The CDR3: CAWSAGLAQHF. CDR3 nucleotide sequence: TGTGCCTGGAGTGCAGGGCTGGCCCAGCATTTT.

The count of this clone is one. The chain recombines TRBV5-4 with TRBJ2-1, with D possibly TRBD2 on 5 matching bases. The V end was cut by 0 bases, the J end by 5 bases, with 15 bases between. CDR3 length equals 16 residues. The germline gives CDR1 SGHNT, CDR2 YYREEE (reference sequence). Here the CDR3 DNA reads TGTGCCAGCAGCTTGGAGGCGGGCCCACCAAACAATGAGCAGTTCTTC. Amino acids: CASSLEAGPPNNEQFF. The variable domain in full, completed from reference TRBV5-4 and TRBJ2-1, reads ETGVTQSPTHLIKTRGQQVTLRCSSQSGHNTVSWYQQALGQGPQFIFQYYREEENGRGNFPPRFSGLQFPNYSSELNVNALELDDSALYLCASSLEAGPPNNEQFFGPGTRLTVL.

The CDR3 coding sequence is TGTGCCAGCAGCGTTTATGGCAGTATGGCCACCGGGGAGCTGTTTTTT. It specifies CASSVYGSMATGELFF. The rearrangement uses TRBV9 and TRBJ2-2; D unresolved. Trimming pared 2 bases from V and 4 bases from J, leaving 15 bases between. CDR3 length equals 16 residues. Germline V CDR1 and CDR2: SGDLS, YYNGEE.

CDR3: CAISTPEGGEQYF. For the CDR3, the DNA is TGTGCCATCAGTACGCCCGAAGGGGGCGAGCAGTACTTC. The chain joins TRBV10-3 to TRBJ2-7, with D possibly matching TRBD1 (6 bases). Germline CDR1 is ENHRY and CDR2 is SYGVKD. V was pared by 5 bases and J by 6 bases, with 14 bases between. The CDR3 totals 13 residues.

The chain carries TRBV7-9 and TRBJ2-1; 12 bases agree with TRBD2. J was trimmed by 9 bases and V by 3 bases; bases with no gene match: 9. CDR3 size: 16 residues. Germline V gene data show CDR1 as SEHNR and CDR2 as FQNEAQ (reference sequence). CDR3 in DNA: TGTGCCAGCAGCTTTACCCTAGCGGGAGGGCCTGGTGAGCAGTTCTTC. Protein: CASSFTLAGGPGEQFF.

This clone was seen once. The J gene is TRBJ2-7, the V gene TRBV11-3; 8 bases map to TRBD2. This CDR3 has 16 amino acids. Unmatched junction bases numbered 14, after V lost 4 bases and J lost 6 bases. Looked up from germline, CDR1 is SGHNT and CDR2 is YENEEA. The CDR3 here is CASSSYPAGVFIEQYF. CDR3 nucleotide sequence: TGTGCCAGCAGCTCCTATCCAGCGGGAGTTTTCATCGAGCAGTACTTC.

This clone was counted once. The V and J genes are TRBV10-3 and TRBJ1-4, with no clear D. CDR1 ENHRY and CDR2 SYGVKD come from the germline V gene. V was pared by 4 bases and J by 4 bases, with 7 bases between. CDR3 length: 13 residues. The CDR3 here is CAISVGNNEKLFF. The CDR3 DNA is TGTGCCATCAGTGTCGGGAATAATGAAAAACTGTTTTTT.

This chain joins TRBV7-2 and TRBJ2-5; 12 bases match TRBD2. Unmatched junction bases numbered 4, after V lost 6 bases and J lost 2 bases. The germline gives CDR1 SGHTA, CDR2 FQGNSA. This CDR3 has 15 residues. CDR3 bases: TGTGCCAGCAGTCTCCTAGCGGGGGGGCAAGAGACCCAGTACTTC. As protein: CASSLLAGGQETQYF.

V is TRBV27 and J is TRBJ2-1; 11 bases map to TRBD1. Trimming at V came to 6 bases and at J to 9 bases, leaving 13 bases not matched to a gene. This CDR3 spans 16 amino acids. From germline, CDR1 is MNHEY and CDR2 SMNVEV (reference sequence). The DNA of the CDR3 is TGTGCCAGCAGGGTGGCCCGGACAGGGGGCTGGAGTGAGCAGTTCTTC. Translating it yields CASRVARTGGWSEQFF.

The sample holds one count of this clone. The chain couples TRBV27 to TRBJ2-1, with TRBD2 matching over 10 bases. Trimming took 1 base from V and 10 from J; bases not matched to a gene: 1. The CDR3 has 13 residues. Germline V gene sequence: CDR1 MNHEY, CDR2 SMNVEV (reference sequence). This CDR3 is CASSLLLAGEQFF. DNA of the CDR3: TGTGCCAGCAGTTTATTACTAGCGGGGGAGCAGTTCTTC.

The J gene is TRBJ2-1, the V gene TRBV5-1; 7 positions agree with TRBD2. The V segment lost 7 bases and the J segment 0 bases; nucleotides outside the gene matches: 10. The CDR3 loop spans 16 amino acids. Germline V gene sequence: CDR1 SGHRS, CDR2 YFSETQ. CDR3 in amino acids: CASRPDGGSSYNEQFF. The CDR3 nucleotides are TGCGCCAGCCGTCCGGACGGGGGGAGCTCCTACAATGAGCAGTTCTTC.

The chain links TRBV5-5 to TRBJ1-1; 7 bases are a match to TRBD1. Per the germline V gene, CDR1 is SGHKS and CDR2 is YYEKEE (reference sequence). The CDR3 is 14 amino acids. V lost 6 bases to trimming and J lost 4 bases; unmatched junction nucleotides: 9. The CDR3 loop is CASTLNRGVTEAFF. CDR3 DNA sequence: TGTGCCAGCACCTTAAACAGGGGAGTCACTGAAGCTTTCTTT.

This sequence joins TRBV11-3 and TRBJ1-6; D is ambiguous. The CDR3 sequence is 18 residues long. Germline CDR1 and CDR2: SGHNT and YENEEA. V was pared by 3 bases and J by 0 bases, with 15 bases between. The CDR3: CASSFGGRDSSYNSPLHF. Written as DNA, the CDR3 is TGTGCCAGCAGCTTTGGAGGAAGGGATAGCTCCTATAATTCACCCCTCCACTTT.

The genes are TRBV7-2 and TRBJ2-5; 7 nucleotides agree with TRBD1. After removal of 4 bases from V and 5 bases from J, the junction contained 10 bases not matched to a gene. The length of the CDR3 is 15 residues. Per the germline V gene, CDR1 is SGHTA and CDR2 is FQGNSA. CDR3: CASSWRQGPRETQYF. CDR3 coding DNA: TGTGCCAGCAGCTGGAGACAGGGCCCCCGGGAGACCCAGTACTTC.

This clone was seen more than once but under ten times. This chain links TRBV5-1 with TRBJ1-1; 7 bases match TRBD1. Germline V gene data show CDR1 as SGHRS and CDR2 as YFSETQ. V dropped 3 bases and J dropped 0; count of bases not matched to a gene: 11. CDR3 length: 17 residues. This CDR3 reads CASSSSTGQFMNTEAFF. The CDR3 DNA follows: TGCGCCAGCAGCTCCTCGACAGGGCAGTTCATGAACACTGAAGCTTTCTTT.

V gene TRBV5-5 combines with J gene TRBJ2-5, with 8 bases lining up with TRBD2. Germline V gives CDR1 SGHKS, CDR2 YYEKEE (reference sequence). The junction had 9 bases not matched to a gene; V was cut back by 3 bases and J by 5 bases. The length of the CDR3 is 15 residues. The chain's CDR3 is CASSYNGGALETQYF. CDR3 sequence (DNA): TGTGCCAGCAGCTACAACGGGGGGGCCTTGGAGACCCAGTACTTC.

V and J are TRBV11-2 and TRBJ1-3, with D possibly being TRBD1 (6 bases). V gave up 4 bases and J gave up 0 bases, with 10 bases separating them. CDR3 size: 15 residues. Germline CDR1 and CDR2: SGHAT and FQNNGV. The CDR3 DNA reads as TGTGCCAGCAGCTCCCCCAGGGGCTCTGGAAACACCATATATTTT. As protein: CASSSPRGSGNTIYF.

V usage is TRBV10-3 and J usage is TRBJ1-1; 7 bases are shared with TRBD1. The CDR3 spans 12 residues. Per the germline V gene, CDR1 is ENHRY and CDR2 is SYGVKD. V trimming: 6 bases; J trimming: 7 bases; junction bases outside the gene matches: 5. In nucleotides, the CDR3 is TGTGCCATCAGAGTAGGGACAGATGAAGCTTTCTTT. It specifies CAIRVGTDEAFF.

The genes are TRBV5-1 and TRBJ2-1, with 7 bases that match TRBD1. V was pared by 0 bases and J by 16 bases, with 7 bases of the junction left unmatched. Germline CDR1 and CDR2: SGHRS and YFSETQ. The CDR3 totals 12 residues. This CDR3 reads CASSLGQGIYFF. As DNA, the CDR3 is TGCGCCAGCAGCTTGGGACAGGGAATATACTTCTTC.

This clone has a handful of counts. The chain carries TRBV5-1 and TRBJ2-2; 9 nucleotides line up with TRBD1. The J segment lost 3 bases and the V segment lost 6 bases, leaving 12 bases of the junction unmatched. From germline, CDR1 is SGHRS and CDR2 YFSETQ. The CDR3 runs 17 residues. In nucleotides, the CDR3 is TGCGCCAGCAACTCAGCAACGGGGACAGGGCACACCGGGGAGCTGTTTTTT. It translates to CASNSATGTGHTGELFF. Complete variable domain (other parts from reference TRBV5-1 and TRBJ2-2): KAGVTQTPRYLIKTRGQQVTLSCSPISGHRSVSWYQQTPGQGLQFLFEYFSETQRNKGNFPGRFSGRQFSNSRSEMNVSTLELGDSALYLCASNSATGTGHTGELFFGEGSRLTVL.

This chain uses TRBV7-3 with TRBJ1-2, with TRBD1 identical over 7 bases. Germline CDR1 and CDR2: SGHTA and FQGTGA. V lost 6 bases and J lost 4; bases outside the gene matches: 11. This CDR3 region has 15 residues. CDR3: CASRASGQQTYGYTF. The CDR3 DNA sequence: TGTGCCAGCAGGGCTTCGGGACAGCAGACCTATGGCTACACCTTC.